Shown below are 25 T cell receptor beta chains from a single sample sequenced in a study of immune evolution from preneoplasia to lung adenocarcinoma. Only in-frame clones appear in the TCRdb table, and some are missing; sequencing was by immunoSEQ multiplex PCR. This repertoire shows tens of thousands of clones, about 79% found once; its top ten account for around 5.2%. Material for sequencing was FFPE invasive lung adenocarcinoma tissue. All receptors derive from a person aged 55-75 years with lung adenocarcinoma.

This clone occurred once. The chain employs TRBV19 and TRBJ2-3; D is unclear. The V gene lost 3 bases and the J gene lost 0 bases, with 7 bases spanning the gap. This CDR3 is 14 amino acids long. The germline CDR1 and CDR2 sequences are LNHDA and SQIVND (reference sequence). The CDR3 protein is CASSIGRSTDTQYF. In nucleotides, the CDR3 is TGTGCCAGTAGTATCGGTCGGAGCACAGATACGCAGTATTTT.

The CDR3 sequence: CASSERGRNTEAFF. CDR3 DNA: TGTGCCAGCAGTGAGAGGGGTCGGAACACTGAAGCTTTCTTT. The chain is built from TRBV2 and TRBJ1-1, with D possibly being TRBD1 (5 bases). Germline assignment: CDR1 SNHLY and CDR2 FYNNEI. CDR3 size: 14 residues. The germline V and J ends were trimmed by 3 bases and 1 base, with 9 bases remaining between them.

CDR3 protein: CASSRTYTDTQYF. The DNA for the CDR3 is TGTGCCAGCAGCCGGACTTACACAGATACGCAGTATTTT. The chain recombines TRBV7-2 with TRBJ2-3; a weak D match, TRBD2 (5 bases). CDR3 length: 13 residues. Germline V gene data show CDR1 as SGHTA and CDR2 as FQGNSA. V was clipped by 5 bases and J by 2 bases, with 8 bases between them.

This clone was counted a few times. This chain connects TRBV5-5 to TRBJ2-6; TRBD1 is a possible D gene (6 bases). The CDR3 consists of 17 residues. The germline V and J ends were trimmed by 2 bases and 0 bases, with 12 bases remaining between them. Germline lookup yields CDR1 SGHKS and CDR2 YYEKEE (reference sequence). The CDR3, as DNA: TGTGCCAGCAGCTTAACGGACAGAGGCTCTGGGGCCAACGTCCTGACTTTC. This gives the protein CASSLTDRGSGANVLTF. Full variable domain (rest looked up from reference TRBV5-5 and TRBJ2-6): DAGVTQSPTHLIKTRGQQVTLRCSPISGHKSVSWYQQVLGQGPQFIFQYYEKEERGRGNFPDRFSARQFPNYSSELNVNALLLGDSALYLCASSLTDRGSGANVLTFGAGSRLTVL.

The rearrangement uses TRBV28 and TRBJ2-1; the match to TRBD2 covers 16 bases. The CDR3 covers 19 residues. The V and J ends lost 5 bases and 5 bases, in that order; junction bases with no gene match: 12. CDR1 and CDR2 from the germline V gene are MDHEN and SYDVKM. CDR3 coding DNA: TGTGCCAGCAGTATAACCGGGACTAGCGGGAGGGAGCCGGACAATGAGCAGTTCTTC. Translation gives CASSITGTSGREPDNEQFF.

The table lists this clone with a few counts. The same CDR3 can be traced to other DNA sequences in this sample. The V gene is TRBV19, the J gene TRBJ1-5, with D possibly TRBD1 on 6 matching bases. Germline lookup yields CDR1 LNHDA and CDR2 SQIVND (reference sequence). CDR3 length: 12 residues. Trimming removed 9 bases at V and 6 bases at J, with 12 bases between. This chain's CDR3 is CASDPGVQPQHF. CDR3 coding DNA: TGTGCCAGCGATCCAGGGGTTCAGCCCCAGCATTTT.

This clone was seen a single time. The chain recombines TRBV28 with TRBJ2-7; D is possibly TRBD1 (5 bases). Germline V gene sequence: CDR1 MDHEN, CDR2 SYDVKM. The CDR3 covers 14 residues. V was cut by 8 bases and J by 4 bases, with 18 bases left in between. CDR3 nucleotides: TGTGCCAGCTCCTATGCAGGGCACCCATACGAGCAGTACTTC. Its protein is CASSYAGHPYEQYF.

This clone was detected once. The V and J genes are TRBV5-4 and TRBJ2-5; TRBD2 is a possible D gene (6 bases). The CDR3 extends over 16 amino acids. Germline assignment: CDR1 SGHNT and CDR2 YYREEE (reference sequence). V was pared by 0 bases and J by 5 bases, with 17 bases between. This CDR3 reads CASSLAGTAVWETQYF. The CDR3 bases are TGTGCCAGCAGCTTGGCCGGGACTGCGGTTTGGGAGACCCAGTACTTC.

This clone showed up just a few times. This rearrangement joins TRBV27 to TRBJ1-2; maybe TRBD1 (5 bases). The CDR3 loop spans 15 amino acids. V lost 4 bases and J lost 4, with 16 bases in between. Looked up from germline, CDR1 is MNHEY and CDR2 is SMNVEV (reference sequence). The CDR3 is CASSSRRGLGYGYTF. The CDR3 DNA is TGTGCCAGCAGTTCCCGGAGGGGTCTGGGCTATGGCTACACCTTC.

The gene calls are TRBV7-2 and TRBJ1-2; 7 bases line up with TRBD1. The CDR3 is 15 amino acids. J was trimmed by 8 bases and V by 1 base; bases with no gene match: 10. Germline loops: CDR1 SGHTA, CDR2 FQGNSA. CDR3 DNA sequence: TGTGCCAGCAGCTTAGGAACAGGGGTCCAGTTGGGCTACACCTTC. This sequence encodes CASSLGTGVQLGYTF.

There are a few counts of this clone. V gene TRBV11-2 combines with J gene TRBJ2-7; 7 nucleotides match TRBD2. The CDR3 has 15 residues. V was clipped by 5 bases and J by 3 bases; unmatched bases: 10. CDR1 and CDR2 (germline): SGHAT, FQNNGV. DNA for the CDR3: TGTGCCAGCAGCCCGGGACTAAGCTGGAGCTACGAGCAGTACTTC. Translated, it gives CASSPGLSWSYEQYF.

The chain links TRBV19 to TRBJ1-5, with D unresolved. The V end was cut by 7 bases, the J end by 3 bases, with 13 bases between. Looked up from germline, CDR1 is LNHDA and CDR2 is SQIVND (reference sequence). The CDR3 extends over 14 amino acids. The CDR3 protein is CASKDAGNNQPQHF. CDR3 DNA sequence: TGTGCCAGTAAAGACGCTGGGAACAATCAGCCCCAGCATTTT.

This clone has more than one count but fewer than ten. This chain uses TRBV28 with TRBJ2-7, with TRBD2 identical over 14 bases. The CDR3 runs to 15 residues. CDR1 is MDHEN, CDR2 SYDVKM, per germline. J was trimmed by 6 bases and V by 5 bases; bases with no gene match: 6. The CDR3 DNA reads as TGTGCCAGCAGTACTCGGACTAGCGGGAGGTTCGAGCAGTACTTC. Translation: CASSTRTSGRFEQYF.

The CDR3 coding sequence is TGTGCCAGCAGCAAAGTGAGGGGTTCTGAAAAACTGTTTTTT. Translation: CASSKVRGSEKLFF. This chain links TRBV11-2 with TRBJ1-4; D possibly corresponds to TRBD1 (5 bases). Germline CDR1 SGHAT, CDR2 FQNNGV. The CDR3 is made up of 14 amino acids. Trimming removed 5 bases from V and 7 bases from J, with 14 bases in between. Full variable domain (missing parts from reference TRBV11-2 and TRBJ1-4): EAGVAQSPRYKIIEKRQSVAFWCNPISGHATLYWYQQILGQGPKLLIQFQNNGVVDDSQLPKDRFSAERLKGVDSTLKIQPAKLEDSAVYLCASSKVRGSEKLFFGSGTQLSVL.

The chain joins TRBV7-2 to TRBJ1-3, with no clear D. V gave up 7 bases and J gave up 4 bases, with 17 bases separating them. The CDR3 totals 15 residues. Germline V gives CDR1 SGHTA, CDR2 FQGNSA. DNA of the CDR3: TGTGCCAGCACTCCAGATCGGGGATGGGGAAACACCATATATTTT. This codes for CASTPDRGWGNTIYF.

J is TRBJ2-5 and V is TRBV5-1; D possibly corresponds to TRBD2 (5 bases). The germline V and J ends were trimmed by 5 bases and 7 bases, with 21 bases remaining between them. The germline V gene encodes CDR1 SGHRS and CDR2 YFSETQ. The CDR3 is made up of 15 amino acids. The CDR3 reads CASSLEARGMGTQYF. CDR3 DNA: TGCGCCAGCAGTCTCGAAGCTCGGGGAATGGGGACCCAGTACTTC.

This clone was picked up one time. The chain is built from TRBV27 and TRBJ2-2, with D tentatively TRBD2 (6 bases). CDR3 length equals 13 residues. Germline V gene data show CDR1 as MNHEY and CDR2 as SMNVEV (reference sequence). V lost 8 bases, J lost 7 bases, and 14 bases lay in between. CDR3 loop: CASYGGAGGELFF. Here the CDR3 DNA reads TGTGCCAGCTATGGCGGGGCCGGCGGGGAGCTGTTTTTT.

The chain uses TRBV11-1 and TRBJ2-1; D is undetermined. CDR3 length: 15 amino acids. V shed 4 bases and J shed 4 bases, with 14 bases lying between them. Germline V gene lookup returns CDR1 SGHAT and CDR2 FQDESV (reference sequence). In nucleotides, the CDR3 is TGTGCCAGCAGCTATTCACAAGGGCCGTACAATGAGCAGTTCTTC. Translated, it gives CASSYSQGPYNEQFF.

The chain employs TRBV5-6 and TRBJ2-3; TRBD2 might be the D (6 bases). CDR1 is SGHDT and CDR2 is YYEEEE in the germline V gene. The CDR3 covers 18 residues. The ends were cut back, 1 base at V and 4 bases at J, with 22 bases in the middle. The CDR3 DNA reads as TGTGCCAGCAGCTTGTTTGCGGGCCCGCTAGCGCGTTCAGATACGCAGTATTTT. Its translation: CASSLFAGPLARSDTQYF.

The gene calls are TRBV6-6 and TRBJ1-4; no clear D. Trimming cost V 5 bases and J 4 bases, with 14 bases left between them. This CDR3 has 15 amino acids. Germline V CDR1 and CDR2: MNHNY, SVGAGI (reference sequence). This CDR3 is CASSIRGSLNEKLFF. The CDR3 region has the DNA TGTGCCAGCAGTATCCGTGGGAGCCTTAATGAAAAACTGTTTTTT.

The chain employs TRBV19 and TRBJ1-5; D call uncertain. V was pared by 4 bases and J by 9 bases, with 16 bases between. From germline, CDR1 is LNHDA and CDR2 SQIVND (reference sequence). This CDR3 region has 14 residues. DNA for the CDR3: TGTGCCAGTAGTAATGAGTACCACCGGGGGCCCCAGCATTTT. Amino acid sequence: CASSNEYHRGPQHF.

The chain uses TRBV7-8 and TRBJ2-7; tentative D call: TRBD1 (6 bases). The length of the CDR3 is 17 residues. Germline V CDR1 and CDR2: SGHVS, FQNEAQ. Trimming removed 5 bases from V and 3 bases from J, with 23 bases in between. The CDR3 sequence is CASSPRDKSQISYEQYF. The CDR3 DNA follows: TGTGCCAGCAGCCCCCGGGACAAGAGCCAGATAAGCTACGAGCAGTACTTC. Full variable domain (missing parts from reference TRBV7-8 and TRBJ2-7): GAGVSQSPRYKVAKRGQDVALRCDPISGHVSLFWYQQALGQGPEFLTYFQNEAQLDKSGLPSDRFFAERPEGSVSTLKIQRTQQEDSAVYLCASSPRDKSQISYEQYFGPGTRLTVT.

The count of this clone is one. The chain joins TRBV5-8 to TRBJ2-5; a possible D gene is TRBD2 (6 bases). The V gene's germline CDR1 is SGHTS and CDR2 YDEGEE. V shed 4 bases and J shed 5 bases, with 12 bases lying between them. This CDR3 contains 13 residues. The CDR3 nucleotides are TGTGCCAGCAGCCGGGAGTTGCTCGAGACCCAGTACTTC. It translates to CASSRELLETQYF.

Regarding this clone: A much larger clonotype is one base distant, so this may be a read error. This same CDR3 is encoded by further DNA sequences in the sample. The chain recombines TRBV11-3 with TRBJ2-5; D unclear. There are 12 residues in the CDR3. CDR1 and CDR2 from the germline V gene are SGHNT and YENEEA. Trimming left V 1 base short and J 4 bases short, with 4 bases between. This CDR3 reads CASSLVGETQYF. Here the CDR3 DNA reads TGTGCCAGCAGCTTAGTCGGAGAGACCCAGTACTTC. The full variable domain, its missing parts supplied by reference TRBV11-3 and TRBJ2-5, is EAGVVQSPRYKIIEKKQPVAFWCNPISGHNTLYWYLQNLGQGPELLIRYENEEAVDDSQLPKDRFSAERLKGVDSTLKIQPAELGDSAVYLCASSLVGETQYFGPGTRLLVL.

The chain uses TRBV11-2 and TRBJ1-3; a weak D match, TRBD1 (5 bases). CDR1 SGHAT and CDR2 FQNNGV come from the germline V gene. Between the trimmed V and J ends, which lost 8 bases and 1 base, there was a span of 15 bases. The CDR3 extends over 15 amino acids. The DNA of the CDR3 is TGTGCCAGCTCCCATTCAGGGTTTTCTGGAAACACCATATATTTT. Its protein product is CASSHSGFSGNTIYF.